This T cell receptor beta chain was profiled in a study of T cells in Graves' hyperthyroidism and ophthalmopathy. Study information: Peripheral blood was secured at the point of initial diagnosis, before any treatment.

This clonotype was seen many times. RNA transcripts gave rise to amplified TCR beta CDR3 regions. The HTBI primer set served for first-round RT-PCR of the TCR CDR3. TCRdb re-called the multiplex PCR reads with MiXCR, one entry per CDR3 protein. The profile covers hundreds of thousands of distinct CDR3 sequences, with roughly 20% appearing a single time and about 60% taken by the ten largest. The study excluded patients with uncontrolled infection, other autoimmune disease, pregnancy or lactation. Orbital computed tomography and thyroid ultrasound, together with serum TRAb and thyroxine and clinical symptoms, were used for diagnoses. This sample holds PBMCs from less than 11 ml fresh peripheral blood. The germline gives CDR1 SGHDN, CDR2 FVKESK. Trimming removed 1 base from V and 2 bases from J, with 9 bases in between. The CDR3 is 14 residues long.

The chain has TRBV14 and TRBJ2-7; TRBD2 is a possible D gene (5 bases). This clonotype was obtained from a man younger than 45 with Graves' ophthalmopathy. Sequencing input: blood. CDR3 coding DNA: TGTGCCAGCAGCCAAGTGTCCGGGGCCTACGAGCAGTACTTC. Amino acid sequence: CASSQVSGAYEQYF.